Presented here are 19 T cell receptor beta chains from one specimen sequenced in a study of blood T cell repertoires in COVID-19. Measured with immunoSEQ multiplex PCR; TCRdb has only the in-frame clones, and not every one. The data contain 40,000 to 65,000 clones, 70% to 90% of them seen just once; the ten biggest clones take up 12%. Material: peripheral blood. Receptors originate from a man aged 65 to 85 with active COVID-19.

This clone was detected only a few times. The chain has TRBV4-3 and TRBJ2-3; 8 nucleotides agree with TRBD1. Trimming took 4 bases from V and 6 from J; bases not matched to a gene: 6. Germline loops: CDR1 LGHNA, CDR2 YSLEER. CDR3 length equals 14 residues. The CDR3 sequence: CASSRGQGEDTQYF. The CDR3 DNA reads TGCGCCAGCAGCCGCGGACAGGGTGAGGATACGCAGTATTTT.

The rearrangement joins TRBV7-7 to TRBJ2-5; TRBD1 is a possible D gene (5 bases). This CDR3 region has 14 residues. CDR1 and CDR2 from the germline V gene are SSHAT and FNYEAQ (reference sequence). Trimming took 5 bases from V and 5 from J, leaving 15 bases between them. The CDR3 region is CASSLRSGFETQYF. The CDR3 nucleotides read TGTGCCAGCAGCCTTCGGTCAGGGTTCGAGACCCAGTACTTC.

V and J are TRBV19 and TRBJ2-1, with D uncertain. Germline CDR1 and CDR2: LNHDA and SQIVND (reference sequence). Trimming cost V 5 bases and J 4 bases, with 6 bases left between them. The CDR3 runs 12 residues. CDR3 nucleotides: TGTGCCAGTAGTGGCCAATACAATGAGCAGTTCTTC. This sequence encodes CASSGQYNEQFF.

This clone occurred once. This chain joins TRBV7-2 and TRBJ2-7; D is possibly TRBD1 (6 bases). From germline, CDR1 is SGHTA and CDR2 FQGNSA. V lost 5 bases, J lost 0 bases, and 14 bases lay in between. This CDR3 has 15 residues. CDR3 in amino acids: CASSLQTGPSYEQYF. The CDR3 bases are TGTGCCAGCAGCCTACAGACAGGTCCCTCCTACGAGCAGTACTTC.

This clone was counted only a few times. The CDR3 nucleotides read TGTGCCAGCAGCCAAGATCTAAATCAGCCCCAGCATTTT. Its translation is CASSQDLNQPQHF. The gene calls are TRBV14 and TRBJ1-5, with no clear D. V was pared by 0 bases and J by 4 bases, with 4 bases between. This CDR3 comprises 13 residues. The V gene's germline CDR1 is SGHDN and CDR2 FVKESK.

V usage is TRBV11-3 and J usage is TRBJ2-3; D is ambiguous. Germline assignment: CDR1 SGHNT and CDR2 YENEEA. The CDR3 runs 15 residues. Trimming cost V 3 bases and J 2 bases, with 12 bases left between them. CDR3 sequence reads: CASSFTGAVTDTQYF. The CDR3 DNA follows: TGTGCCAGCAGCTTTACGGGTGCCGTCACAGATACGCAGTATTTT.

The chain links TRBV5-4 to TRBJ2-7; a possible D gene is TRBD2 (6 bases). CDR1 and CDR2 (germline): SGHNT, YYREEE (reference sequence). CDR3 size: 15 residues. The V and J ends lost 4 bases and 2 bases respectively, with 16 bases between them. Here the CDR3 reads CASSLGGDLAYEQYF. The CDR3 nucleotides read TGTGCCAGCAGCCTGGGGGGAGACCTGGCCTACGAGCAGTACTTC.

V gene TRBV11-2 combines with J gene TRBJ1-3; D not certain. Germline CDR1 is SGHAT and CDR2 is FQNNGV. V dropped 1 base and J dropped 0 bases, with 7 bases sitting between them. The CDR3 loop spans 15 amino acids. The CDR3 DNA follows: TGTGCCAGCAGCTTAGCCATTAGCTCTGGAAACACCATATATTTT. It is translated as CASSLAISSGNTIYF.

V gene TRBV11-2 combines with J gene TRBJ2-2; a possible D gene is TRBD1 (6 bases). There are 16 residues in the CDR3. V shed 3 bases and J shed 6 bases, with 17 bases lying between them. CDR1 SGHAT and CDR2 FQNNGV come from the germline V gene. CDR3 amino acids: CASSFGAGVYAGELFF. The CDR3, as DNA: TGTGCCAGCAGCTTCGGGGCAGGGGTGTACGCCGGGGAGCTGTTTTTT.

CDR3 coding DNA: TGTGCCAGCAGCTGGACAGGGACCCTTAATGAAAAACTGTTTTTT. Its protein is CASSWTGTLNEKLFF. V and J are TRBV7-9 and TRBJ1-4; TRBD1 matches at 8 bases. The junction had 5 bases not matched to a gene; V was cut back by 4 bases and J by 4 bases. The CDR3 runs 15 residues. CDR1 and CDR2 from the germline V gene are SEHNR and FQNEAQ (reference sequence).

The chain uses TRBV7-3 and TRBJ2-5; unclear D gene. This CDR3 is 13 amino acids long. The germline V and J ends were trimmed by 3 bases and 2 bases, with 7 bases remaining between them. The germline gives CDR1 SGHTA, CDR2 FQGTGA. This CDR3 is CASSFGVQETQYF. The CDR3 DNA reads as TGTGCCAGCAGCTTTGGAGTACAAGAGACCCAGTACTTC.

The V and J genes are TRBV30 and TRBJ2-7; D uncertain. The ends were cut back, 8 bases at V and 6 bases at J, with 11 bases in the middle. CDR1 and CDR2 (germline): GTSNPN, SVGIG (reference sequence). CDR3 length: 10 residues. CDR3 residues: CAHDGCEQYF. As DNA, the CDR3 is TGTGCCCACGACGGGTGCGAGCAGTACTTC.

A single count supports this clone. This chain joins TRBV3-1 (or the pseudogene TRBV3-2) and TRBJ2-7; D is possibly TRBD2 (6 bases). CDR1 LGHDT and CDR2 YNNKEL come from the germline V gene (reference sequence). V shed 0 bases and J shed 0 bases, with 24 bases lying between them. CDR3 length: 20 residues. CDR3 residues: CASSQDHRGSTTQDSYEQYF. DNA of the CDR3: TGTGCCAGCAGCCAAGATCATCGGGGGTCTACTACCCAAGACTCCTACGAGCAGTACTTC.

The rearrangement links TRBV19 to TRBJ2-5, with D possibly TRBD1 on 6 matching bases. CDR3 length equals 15 residues. Germline V gene lookup returns CDR1 LNHDA and CDR2 SQIVND (reference sequence). Trimming took off 7 bases at V and 3 bases at J, with 18 bases between the two ends. In DNA, the CDR3 is TGTGCCAGTACCAAGGAATGGGGGCTGAAAGAGACCCAGTACTTC. Protein sequence: CASTKEWGLKETQYF.

The rearrangement joins TRBV19 to TRBJ1-6, with TRBD1 matching over 7 bases. This CDR3 is built from 18 residues. J gave up 8 bases and V 3 bases, and 16 bases lay outside the gene matches. Germline V gives CDR1 LNHDA, CDR2 SQIVND (reference sequence). The DNA of the CDR3 is TGTGCCAGTAGTATTGTCGACAGGGAGTACGAACAAGATTCACCCCTCCACTTT. It is translated as CASSIVDREYEQDSPLHF.

The chain combines TRBV12-3 or TRBV12-4 with TRBJ1-5; D not certain. The CDR3 is 12 residues long. Trimming shortened V by 5 bases and J by 9 bases, and 11 bases separated the two germline ends. The CDR3 loop is CASSQDMRPQHF. CDR3 bases: TGTGCCAGCAGTCAGGATATGCGGCCCCAGCATTTT.

The chain combines TRBV25-1 with TRBJ1-3; 7 positions match TRBD1. Germline lookup yields CDR1 MGHDK and CDR2 SYGVNS. J gave up 4 bases and V 5 bases, and 5 bases lay outside the gene matches. The CDR3 totals 14 residues. The CDR3 spells CASSPDRAGNTIYF. The CDR3 nucleotides read TGTGCCAGCAGTCCCGACAGGGCCGGAAACACCATATATTTT.

The chain is built from TRBV7-9 and TRBJ1-2; D gene uncertain. The CDR3 is 15 amino acids. Trimming removed 4 bases at V and 3 bases at J, with 15 bases between. The germline gives CDR1 SEHNR, CDR2 FQNEAQ (reference sequence). The CDR3 DNA sequence: TGTGCCAGCAGCTACCGGGGTACGGCCTACTATGGCTACACCTTC. This gives the protein CASSYRGTAYYGYTF.

The V gene is TRBV28, the J gene TRBJ2-1, with 9 bases identical to TRBD1. Germline assignment: CDR1 MDHEN and CDR2 SYDVKM. The CDR3 has 13 amino acids. V dropped 5 bases and J dropped 9; count of bases not matched to a gene: 5. The CDR3 DNA is TGTGCCAGCAGTCCCAGGACAGGGGTTGAGCAGTTCTTC. Translation gives CASSPRTGVEQFF.